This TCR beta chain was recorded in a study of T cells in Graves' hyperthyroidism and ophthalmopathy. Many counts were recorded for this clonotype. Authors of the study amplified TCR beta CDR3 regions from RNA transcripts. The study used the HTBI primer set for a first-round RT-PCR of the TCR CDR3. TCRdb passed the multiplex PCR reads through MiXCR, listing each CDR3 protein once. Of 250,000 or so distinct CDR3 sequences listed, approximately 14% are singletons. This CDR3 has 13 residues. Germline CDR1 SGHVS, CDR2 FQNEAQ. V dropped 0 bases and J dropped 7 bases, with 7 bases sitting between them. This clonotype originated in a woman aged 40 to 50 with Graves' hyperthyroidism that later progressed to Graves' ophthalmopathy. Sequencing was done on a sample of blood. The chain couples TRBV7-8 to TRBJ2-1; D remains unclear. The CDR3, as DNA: TGTGCCAGCAGCTTAGCGCGAGAGAATGAGCAGTTCTTC. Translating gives CASSLARENEQFF.